A single TCR beta chain is shown here with its context. The antigen remains undetermined. The germline V gene encodes CDR1 WNHNN and CDR2 SYGVQD (reference sequence). This CDR3 region has 17 residues. Trimming at V came to 9 bases and at J to 2 bases, leaving 16 bases not matched to a gene. The data are from a study of a mutant IDH1 vaccine in newly diagnosed glioma. The sample's time point: week 11, during vaccination. The vaccine gave 300 ug of a 20-mer mutant IDH1 peptide subcutaneously per dose. Assay: immunoSEQ multiplex PCR; the TCRdb copy retains only in-frame clones and omits some. Here the sample spans 35,000 to 40,000 clones, 84% being singletons.

V and J are TRBV10-1 and TRBJ1-5, with 7 bases aligning to TRBD1. The sequence was collected from a man aged 40-49 years with glioma. The sample consisted of PBMCs, taken from a glioma patient whose treatment included an IDH1 peptide vaccine. This CDR3 is CASRTGPKRIRNQPQHF. The CDR3 nucleotides are TGCGCCAGTAGGACAGGCCCGAAAAGGATCCGCAATCAGCCCCAGCATTTT.